This T cell receptor (beta chain) is drawn from a study of patients and donors after allogeneic stem cell transplantation. Via MiXCR, TCRdb re-called the RT-PCR reads, giving one row per CDR3 protein. Of approximately 410,000 distinct CDR3 sequences listed, roughly 17% are singletons. This clonotype was detected a few times. Germline loops: CDR1 DFQATT, CDR2 SNEGSKA (reference sequence). The CDR3 consists of 14 residues. V shed 1 base and J shed 5 bases, with 14 bases lying between them. The chain combines TRBV20-1 with TRBJ2-5, with D possibly called TRBD1 or TRBD2 (5 bases each). The TCR was taken from a human donor who was either an allogeneic HSCT recipient or a stem cell or donor lymphocyte infusion donor (not recorded which). It is not recorded whose cells these are; they may come from a transplant donor. The sequencing input was blood, either unsorted or a sorted T cell fraction (not recorded which). CDR3 nucleotides: TGCAGTGCTAGAGGATTGACGGGACGGGAGACCCAGTACTTC. Translating gives CSARGLTGRETQYF.